This T cell receptor (beta chain) was found in a study of T cells in Graves' hyperthyroidism and ophthalmopathy. Study summary: The initial diagnosis was the point when peripheral blood was collected, ahead of any treatment.

Study-wide results and limits: Most thyroid-expanded clonotypes above 0.001 were also found in blood.

There are 15 residues in the CDR3. V lost 0 bases, J lost 6 bases, and 15 bases lay in between. Germline CDR1 SGHAT, CDR2 FQNNGV. TCR beta CDR3 regions were amplified from RNA transcripts. An initial round of RT-PCR targeting the TCR CDR3 relied on the HTBI primer set. TCRdb redid the calling of the multiplex PCR reads with MiXCR, one entry per CDR3 protein. The sample contains roughly 300,000 distinct CDR3 sequences, 20% to 25% of which appear only once. Hyperthyroidism had been newly diagnosed in patients aged 18 to 65, and its duration was under 2 months. Used for diagnoses were clinical symptoms, serum thyroxine and TRAb, thyroid ultrasound and orbital computed tomography. This clonotype was counted a few times. What it recognizes is unknown.

The chain recombines TRBV11-2 with TRBJ2-7; D may match TRBD1 or TRBD2 (7 bases each). Sequenced: blood. This receptor was identified in a man aged 40-49 years with Graves' hyperthyroidism that later progressed to Graves' ophthalmopathy. CDR3 residues: CASSLERGRGLEQYF. CDR3 nucleotide sequence: TGTGCCAGCAGCTTAGAGCGAGGGAGGGGGCTCGAGCAGTACTTC.